Sequencing of this T cell receptor beta chain was carried out in a study of T cell changes during pregnancy in multiple sclerosis. Per the germline V gene, CDR1 is LNHDA and CDR2 is SQIVND (reference sequence). CDR3 length: 17 residues. Trimming cost V 6 bases and J 0 bases; bases outside gene matches: 4. TCRdb's table, derived via immunoSEQ multiplex PCR, lists solely in-frame clones and lacks some. The table lists roughly 75,000 clones, approximately 94% of them singletons. The chain joins TRBV19 to TRBJ2-6; 11 nucleotides align to TRBD2. This clonotype was sampled from a female donor in good health, enrolled as a control in a pregnancy study. Source: peripheral blood, taken after pregnancy. CDR3 DNA: TGTGCCAGTAGGCTAGCGGGGGGCCTCTCTGGGGCCAACGTCCTGACTTTC. Residues: CASRLAGGLSGANVLTF.